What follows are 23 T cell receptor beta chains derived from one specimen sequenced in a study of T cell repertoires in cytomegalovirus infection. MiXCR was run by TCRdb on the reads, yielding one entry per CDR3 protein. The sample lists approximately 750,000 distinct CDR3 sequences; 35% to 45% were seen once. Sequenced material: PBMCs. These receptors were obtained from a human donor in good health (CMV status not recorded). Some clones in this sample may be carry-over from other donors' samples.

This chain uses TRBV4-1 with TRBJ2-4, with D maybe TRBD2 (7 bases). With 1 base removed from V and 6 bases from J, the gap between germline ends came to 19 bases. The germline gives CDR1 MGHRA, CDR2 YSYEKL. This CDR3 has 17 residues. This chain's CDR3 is CASSQGTRGGSRNIQYF. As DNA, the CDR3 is TGCGCCAGCAGCCAAGGGACGAGGGGGGGCAGCCGAAACATTCAGTACTTC.

CDR3 in amino acids: CASSPGLELGHNEQFF. The CDR3 nucleotides read TGTGCCAGCAGCCCTGGCCTGGAACTTGGGCACAATGAGCAGTTCTTC. The J gene is TRBJ2-1, the V gene TRBV5-5; no firm D call. The CDR3 runs to 16 residues. CDR1 SGHKS and CDR2 YYEKEE come from the germline V gene (reference sequence). Trimming took 4 bases from V and 5 from J, leaving 19 bases between them.

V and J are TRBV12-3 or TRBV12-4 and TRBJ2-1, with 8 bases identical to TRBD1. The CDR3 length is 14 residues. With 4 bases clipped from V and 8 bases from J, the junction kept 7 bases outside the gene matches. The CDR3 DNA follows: TGTGCCAGCAGTTACACAGACAGGGGCGATGAGCAGTTCTTC. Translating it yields CASSYTDRGDEQFF.

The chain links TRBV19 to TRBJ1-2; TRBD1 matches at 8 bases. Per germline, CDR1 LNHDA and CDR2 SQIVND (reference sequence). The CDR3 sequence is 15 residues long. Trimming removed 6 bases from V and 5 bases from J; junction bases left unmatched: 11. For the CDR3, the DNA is TGTGCCAGTAGATACCCCGGGACAGGAGAGTATGGCTACACCTTC. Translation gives CASRYPGTGEYGYTF.

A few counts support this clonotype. The CDR3 protein is CASRRMTSLDTQYF. Here the CDR3 DNA reads TGTGCCAGCAGGCGCATGACCTCGTTGGATACGCAGTATTTT. The chain couples TRBV28 to TRBJ2-3; D unresolved. Germline V gives CDR1 MDHEN, CDR2 SYDVKM. This CDR3 is 14 amino acids long. V was shortened by 6 bases and J by 6 bases, with 16 bases between the two germline ends.

The CDR3 region is CASSIGTLSTDTQYF. CDR3 DNA sequence: TGCGCCAGCAGCATCGGGACACTAAGCACAGATACGCAGTATTTT. The chain recombines TRBV5-1 with TRBJ2-3, with D possibly matching TRBD1 (6 bases). The germline gives CDR1 SGHRS, CDR2 YFSETQ. The germline V and J ends were trimmed by 4 bases and 0 bases, with 12 bases remaining between them. There are 15 residues in the CDR3. Together with reference TRBV5-1 and TRBJ2-3, the CDR3 gives the full variable domain: KAGVTQTPRYLIKTRGQQVTLSCSPISGHRSVSWYQQTPGQGLQFLFEYFSETQRNKGNFPGRFSGRQFSNSRSEMNVSTLELGDSALYLCASSIGTLSTDTQYFGPGTRLTVL.

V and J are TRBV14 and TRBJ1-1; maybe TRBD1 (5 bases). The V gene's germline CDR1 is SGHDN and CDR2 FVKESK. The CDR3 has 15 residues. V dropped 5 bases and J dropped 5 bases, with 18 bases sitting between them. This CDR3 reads CASSTLLPPGTEAFF. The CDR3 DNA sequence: TGTGCCAGCAGCACCCTTCTCCCCCCAGGGACTGAAGCTTTCTTT.

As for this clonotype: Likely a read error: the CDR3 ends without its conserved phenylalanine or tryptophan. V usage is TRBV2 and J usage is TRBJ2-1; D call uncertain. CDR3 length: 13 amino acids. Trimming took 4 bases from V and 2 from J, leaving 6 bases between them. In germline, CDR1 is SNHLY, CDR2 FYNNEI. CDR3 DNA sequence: TGTGCCAGCAGTGTGACCCCCTACAATGAGCAGTTCTTA. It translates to CASSVTPYNEQFL.

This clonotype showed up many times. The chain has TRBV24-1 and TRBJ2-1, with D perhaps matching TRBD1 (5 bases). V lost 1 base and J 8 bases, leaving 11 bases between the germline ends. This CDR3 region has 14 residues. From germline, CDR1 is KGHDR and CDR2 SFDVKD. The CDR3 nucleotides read TGTGCCACCAGTGATTTTGCAGGGTACCATGAGCAGTTCTTC. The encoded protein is CATSDFAGYHEQFF.

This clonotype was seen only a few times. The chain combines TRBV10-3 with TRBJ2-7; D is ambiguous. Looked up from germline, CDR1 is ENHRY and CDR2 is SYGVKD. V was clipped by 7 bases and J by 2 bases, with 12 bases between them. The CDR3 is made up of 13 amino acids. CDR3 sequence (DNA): TGTGCCATCAAAAAAACCGAAGCCTACGAGCAGTACTTC. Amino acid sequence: CAIKKTEAYEQYF.

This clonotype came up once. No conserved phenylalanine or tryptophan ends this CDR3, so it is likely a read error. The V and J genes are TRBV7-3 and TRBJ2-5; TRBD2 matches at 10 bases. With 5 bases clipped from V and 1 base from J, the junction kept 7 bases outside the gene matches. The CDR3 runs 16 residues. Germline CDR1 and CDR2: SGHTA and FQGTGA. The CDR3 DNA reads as TGTGCCAGCAGCGCCTCTAGCGGGGGACGCCAAGAGACCCAGTACTAC. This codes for CASSASSGGRQETQYY.

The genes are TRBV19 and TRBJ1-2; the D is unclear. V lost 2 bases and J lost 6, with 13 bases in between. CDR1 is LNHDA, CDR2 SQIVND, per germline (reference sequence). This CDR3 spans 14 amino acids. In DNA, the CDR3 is TGTGCCAGTAGTATATGGGGAGCCCCCCATGGCTACACCTTC. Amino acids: CASSIWGAPHGYTF.

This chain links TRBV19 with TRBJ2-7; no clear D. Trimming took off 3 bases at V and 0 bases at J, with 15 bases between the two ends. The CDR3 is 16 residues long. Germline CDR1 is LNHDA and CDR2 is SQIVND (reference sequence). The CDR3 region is CASSIFTPSGSYEQYF. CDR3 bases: TGTGCCAGTAGTATTTTCACCCCATCGGGCTCCTACGAGCAGTACTTC.

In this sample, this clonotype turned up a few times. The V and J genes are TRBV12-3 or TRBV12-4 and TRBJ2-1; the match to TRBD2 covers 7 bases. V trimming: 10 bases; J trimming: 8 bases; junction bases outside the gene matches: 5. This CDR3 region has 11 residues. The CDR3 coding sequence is TGTGCCACCATACGGGGGGATGAGCAGTTCTTC. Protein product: CATIRGDEQFF.

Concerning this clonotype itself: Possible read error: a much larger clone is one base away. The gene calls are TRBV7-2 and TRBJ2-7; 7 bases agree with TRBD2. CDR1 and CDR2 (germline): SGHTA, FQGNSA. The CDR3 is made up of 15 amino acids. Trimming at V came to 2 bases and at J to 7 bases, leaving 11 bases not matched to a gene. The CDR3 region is CASSLMAGAEGEQYF. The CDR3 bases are TGTGCCAGCAGCTTAATGGCGGGAGCCGAAGGGGAGCAGTACTTC.

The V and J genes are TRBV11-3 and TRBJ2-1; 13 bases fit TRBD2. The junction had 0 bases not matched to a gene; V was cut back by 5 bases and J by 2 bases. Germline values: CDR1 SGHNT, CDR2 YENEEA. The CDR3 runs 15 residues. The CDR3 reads CASSGTSGTYNEQFF. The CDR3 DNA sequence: TGTGCCAGCAGCGGGACTAGCGGGACCTACAATGAGCAGTTCTTC.

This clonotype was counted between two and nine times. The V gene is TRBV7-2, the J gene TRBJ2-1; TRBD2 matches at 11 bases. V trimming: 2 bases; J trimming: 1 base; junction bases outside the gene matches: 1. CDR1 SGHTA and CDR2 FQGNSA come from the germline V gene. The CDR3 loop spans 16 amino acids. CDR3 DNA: TGTGCCAGCAGCTTAAGACTAGCGGGGTCCTACAATGAGCAGTTCTTC. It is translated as CASSLRLAGSYNEQFF.

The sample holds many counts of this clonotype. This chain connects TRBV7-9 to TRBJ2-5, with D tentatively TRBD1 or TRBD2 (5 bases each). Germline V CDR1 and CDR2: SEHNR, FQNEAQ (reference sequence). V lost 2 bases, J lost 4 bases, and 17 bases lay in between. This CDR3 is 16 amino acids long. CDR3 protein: CASSLPGSPGRETQYF. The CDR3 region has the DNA TGTGCCAGCAGCTTACCGGGCAGCCCGGGGCGAGAGACCCAGTACTTC. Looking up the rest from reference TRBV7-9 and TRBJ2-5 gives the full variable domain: DTGVSQNPRHKITKRGQNVTFRCDPISEHNRLYWYRQTLGQGPEFLTYFQNEAQLEKSRLLSDRFSAERPKGSFSTLEIQRTEQGDSAMYLCASSLPGSPGRETQYFGPGTRLLVL.

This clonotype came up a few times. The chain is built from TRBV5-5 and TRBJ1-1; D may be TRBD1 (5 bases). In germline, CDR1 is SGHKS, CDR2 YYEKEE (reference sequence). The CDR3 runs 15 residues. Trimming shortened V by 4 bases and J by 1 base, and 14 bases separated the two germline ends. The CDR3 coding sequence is TGTGCCAGCAGCACGATGACAGCGCCGAACACTGAAGCTTTCTTT. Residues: CASSTMTAPNTEAFF.

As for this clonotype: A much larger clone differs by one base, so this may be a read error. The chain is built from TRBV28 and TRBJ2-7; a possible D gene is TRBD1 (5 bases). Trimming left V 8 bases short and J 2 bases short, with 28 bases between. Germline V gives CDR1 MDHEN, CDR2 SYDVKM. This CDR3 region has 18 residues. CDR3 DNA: TGTGCCAGCCGTTCCCTCTTTTTTCAGGGTATTTCTCCCTACGAGCAGTACTTC. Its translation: CASRSLFFQGISPYEQYF.

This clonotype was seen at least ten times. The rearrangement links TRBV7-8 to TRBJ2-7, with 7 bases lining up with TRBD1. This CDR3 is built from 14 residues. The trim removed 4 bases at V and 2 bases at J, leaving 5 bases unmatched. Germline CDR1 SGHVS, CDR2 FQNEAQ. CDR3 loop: CASSSRTGPYEQYF. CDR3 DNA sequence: TGTGCCAGCAGCTCTCGGACAGGACCCTACGAGCAGTACTTC.

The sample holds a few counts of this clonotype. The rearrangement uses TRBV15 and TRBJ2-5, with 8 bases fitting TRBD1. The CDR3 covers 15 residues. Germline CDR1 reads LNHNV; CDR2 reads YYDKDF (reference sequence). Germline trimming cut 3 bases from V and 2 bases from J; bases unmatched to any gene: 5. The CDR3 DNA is TGTGCCACCAGCAGCGGACAGGGTGGTCAAGAGACCCAGTACTTC. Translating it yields CATSSGQGGQETQYF.

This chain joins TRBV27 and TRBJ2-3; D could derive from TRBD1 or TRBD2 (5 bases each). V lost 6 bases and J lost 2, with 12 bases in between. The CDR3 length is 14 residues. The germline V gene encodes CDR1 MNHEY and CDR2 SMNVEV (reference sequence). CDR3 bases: TGTGCCAGCAGATGGATGGGGGACACAGATACGCAGTATTTT. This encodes CASRWMGDTDTQYF.